These 26 T cell receptor beta chains came from one sample sequenced in a study of blood T cell repertoires in COVID-19. Method: immunoSEQ multiplex PCR; TCRdb's copy keeps in-frame clones and lacks some. This sample has about 120,000 clones; about 90% occur once, and the top ten carry 25% to 30%. Sequenced: peripheral blood. These TCRs come from a woman aged 65 to 85 with acute or convalescent COVID-19.

The CDR3 nucleotides are TGCGCCAGCAGCCTGAGCACAGATACGCAGTATTTT. This sequence encodes CASSLSTDTQYF. The chain is built from TRBV5-1 and TRBJ2-3; no clear D gene. Germline lookup yields CDR1 SGHRS and CDR2 YFSETQ. This CDR3 has 12 amino acids. V lost 4 bases and J lost 0, with 3 bases in between.

The chain recombines TRBV19 with TRBJ2-5, with TRBD1 as a possible D gene (5 bases). Germline assignment: CDR1 LNHDA and CDR2 SQIVND (reference sequence). The CDR3 consists of 15 residues. V was trimmed by 4 bases and J by 5 bases, leaving 17 bases between them. CDR3 nucleotides: TGTGCCAGTAGTAAGCTGACAAGGGGCGCTGAGACCCAGTACTTC. Translating gives CASSKLTRGAETQYF.

The chain joins TRBV3-1 (or the pseudogene TRBV3-2) to TRBJ1-6; D gene ambiguous. This CDR3 is 12 amino acids long. Per the germline V gene, CDR1 is LGHDT and CDR2 is YNNKEL (reference sequence). Between the trimmed V and J ends, which lost 0 bases and 9 bases, there was a span of 3 bases. The CDR3 DNA reads TGTGCCAGCAGCCAAGAAGCTTCACCCCTCCACTTT. Translating gives CASSQEASPLHF.

The chain couples TRBV5-1 to TRBJ2-1; 12 nucleotides line up with TRBD2. V trimming: 0 bases; J trimming: 8 bases; junction bases outside the gene matches: 6. The V gene's germline CDR1 is SGHRS and CDR2 YFSETQ. This CDR3 has 16 residues. The CDR3 DNA is TGCGCCAGCAGCTTGGTACTAGCGGGGGGCGGGCATGAGCAGTTCTTC. Protein sequence: CASSLVLAGGGHEQFF.

This chain links TRBV6-5 with TRBJ1-2; D might be TRBD1 (6 bases). Germline loops: CDR1 MNHEY, CDR2 SVGAGI. V gave up 6 bases and J gave up 6 bases, with 20 bases separating them. CDR3 length: 15 amino acids. CDR3 DNA sequence: TGTGCCAGCAGCTACCTGGACAGCGGCGTGAATGGCTACACCTTC. This encodes CASSYLDSGVNGYTF.

The V call is TRBV28, the J call TRBJ2-2; 7 bases are a match to TRBD2. The germline CDR1 and CDR2 sequences are MDHEN and SYDVKM. The CDR3 runs to 15 residues. Trimming at V came to 8 bases and at J to 1 base, leaving 7 bases not matched to a gene. CDR3 amino acids: CASFGGGGNTGELFF. The CDR3, as DNA: TGTGCCAGCTTTGGTGGCGGGGGGAACACCGGGGAGCTGTTTTTT.

The chain combines TRBV5-4 with TRBJ2-1; D possibly corresponds to TRBD2 (5 bases). Germline V gene lookup returns CDR1 SGHNT and CDR2 YYREEE (reference sequence). The CDR3 contains 13 residues. V lost 0 bases to trimming and J lost 9 bases, with 10 bases between them. DNA of the CDR3: TGTGCCAGCAGCTTGGGTCTGGCGGGTGAGCAGTTCTTC. Encoded protein: CASSLGLAGEQFF.

V gene TRBV5-1 combines with J gene TRBJ1-2, with a tentative D call TRBD1 (6 bases). Germline CDR1 and CDR2: SGHRS and YFSETQ. Trimming took 4 bases from V and 7 from J, leaving 17 bases between them. CDR3 length equals 14 residues. The CDR3 DNA is TGCGCCAGCAGCCCTGGGGCAGGGGACGGTGGCTACACCTTC. Its protein product is CASSPGAGDGGYTF.

The rearrangement joins TRBV12-5 to TRBJ2-6; D remains ambiguous. V lost 5 bases to trimming and J lost 0 bases, with 11 bases between them. In germline, CDR1 is LGHNT, CDR2 FRNRAP. This CDR3 is built from 16 residues. CDR3 nucleotides: TGTGCTAGTGGTCACCCACCCGGCTCTGGGGCCAACGTCCTGACTTTC. This codes for CASGHPPGSGANVLTF.

This clone has only a few counts. V is TRBV29-1 and J is TRBJ1-2; 8 positions agree with TRBD1. This CDR3 region has 12 residues. J was trimmed by 4 bases and V by 7 bases; bases with no gene match: 5. Germline-derived CDR1 and CDR2 are SQVTM and ANQGSEA. CDR3 loop: CSGGQGSYGYTF. CDR3 in DNA: TGCAGCGGCGGACAGGGTAGCTATGGCTACACCTTC.

The V and J genes are TRBV28 and TRBJ1-2, with D unclear. The germline gives CDR1 MDHEN, CDR2 SYDVKM. This CDR3 spans 12 amino acids. DNA of the CDR3: TGTGGAGTGGGGAGTCGTCACTATGGCTACACCTTC. Encoded protein: CGVGSRHYGYTF.

The V gene is TRBV12-5, the J gene TRBJ2-3, with TRBD1 identical over 7 bases. The CDR3 is 13 residues long. J lost 4 bases, V lost 6 bases, and 4 bases had no gene match. Germline values: CDR1 LGHNT, CDR2 FRNRAP. CDR3 DNA: TGTGCTAGTGGCAGCAGGGGGTCAGATACGCAGTATTTT. Amino acid sequence: CASGSRGSDTQYF.

The chain uses TRBV30 and TRBJ1-1; D might be TRBD1 (5 bases). The V gene lost 5 bases and the J gene lost 4 bases, with 17 bases spanning the gap. This CDR3 has 14 residues. Germline lookup yields CDR1 GTSNPN and CDR2 SVGIG (reference sequence). CDR3 bases: TGTGCCTGGCTTCCGGGACTTGTGGCCACTGAAGCTTTCTTT. Translating gives CAWLPGLVATEAFF. The full variable domain, completed using reference TRBV30 and TRBJ1-1, is SQTIHQWPATLVQPVGSPLSLECTVEGTSNPNLYWYRQAAGRGLQLLFYSVGIGQISSEVPQNLSASRPQDRQFILSSKKLLLSDSGFYLCAWLPGLVATEAFFGQGTRLTVV.

The chain recombines TRBV5-6 with TRBJ1-2, with TRBD1 identical over 8 bases. Germline V gene sequence: CDR1 SGHDT, CDR2 YYEEEE. This CDR3 spans 13 amino acids. Unmatched junction bases numbered 4, after V lost 5 bases and J lost 4 bases. CDR3 coding DNA: TGTGCCAGCAGATATACAGGGGGCTATGGCTACACCTTC. Translation gives CASRYTGGYGYTF.

The chain couples TRBV19 to TRBJ1-5, with D perhaps TRBD1 (5 bases). The V end was cut by 5 bases, the J end by 7 bases, with 18 bases between. This CDR3 has 15 amino acids. Germline V gives CDR1 LNHDA, CDR2 SQIVND (reference sequence). CDR3 amino acids: CASSSKGAPEQPQHF. CDR3 sequence (DNA): TGTGCCAGTAGTTCCAAAGGGGCCCCAGAGCAGCCCCAGCATTTT.

V and J are TRBV6-5 and TRBJ1-2; unclear D gene. Germline V gene lookup returns CDR1 MNHEY and CDR2 SVGAGI. V lost 7 bases, J lost 8 bases, and 14 bases lay in between. This CDR3 has 12 residues. The CDR3 nucleotides are TGTGCCAGCACGGGCGGGGAGTACGGCTACACCTTC. The encoded protein is CASTGGEYGYTF.

This clone came up once. The chain joins TRBV19 to TRBJ2-6; TRBD2 is a possible D gene (6 bases). The CDR3 is 19 amino acids. CDR1 is LNHDA and CDR2 is SQIVND in the germline V gene (reference sequence). Trimming removed 8 bases from V and 0 bases from J, with 23 bases in between. CDR3 sequence (DNA): TGTGCCAGTCGTTATGCGGGACCGAAGTCTGGCTCTGGGGCCAACGTCCTGACTTTC. Protein product: CASRYAGPKSGSGANVLTF.

V usage is TRBV28 and J usage is TRBJ1-1; D might be TRBD1 (6 bases). This CDR3 has 19 amino acids. In germline, CDR1 is MDHEN, CDR2 SYDVKM. Trimming removed 6 bases from V and 1 base from J, with 27 bases in between. For the CDR3, the DNA is TGTGCCAGCAGCTACCGAAATATAATGCCGGGACACCAGAACACTGAAGCTTTCTTT. Amino acids: CASSYRNIMPGHQNTEAFF. Variable domain in full (rest from reference TRBV28 and TRBJ1-1): DVKVTQSSRYLVKRTGEKVFLECVQDMDHENMFWYRQDPGLGLRLIYFSYDVKMKEKGDIPEGYSVSREKKERFSLILESASTNQTSMYLCASSYRNIMPGHQNTEAFFGQGTRLTVV.

The sample holds one count of this clone. J is TRBJ2-5 and V is TRBV3-1 (or the pseudogene TRBV3-2); maybe TRBD2 (6 bases). The V and J ends lost 4 bases and 5 bases respectively, with 20 bases between them. The CDR3 has 16 amino acids. The germline V gene encodes CDR1 LGHDT and CDR2 YNNKEL (reference sequence). For the CDR3, the DNA is TGTGCCAGCAGCCGGATTTCTGGCGGCGCGGGGGAGACCCAGTACTTC. Translated, it gives CASSRISGGAGETQYF.

The V and J genes are TRBV25-1 and TRBJ1-5; D remains ambiguous. Trimming took 1 base from V and 7 from J, leaving 8 bases between them. Germline loops: CDR1 MGHDK, CDR2 SYGVNS. There are 13 residues in the CDR3. The CDR3 region is CASSESLSQPQHF. The CDR3 DNA reads TGTGCCAGCAGTGAATCTTTGAGCCAGCCCCAGCATTTT.

The gene calls are TRBV29-1 and TRBJ2-1; maybe TRBD2 (5 bases). CDR1 is SQVTM, CDR2 ANQGSEA, per germline. The CDR3 runs to 12 residues. V shed 3 bases and J shed 8 bases, with 11 bases lying between them. For the CDR3, the DNA is TGCAGCGTTGATGGGGATAGCGATGAGCAGTTCTTC. As protein: CSVDGDSDEQFF.

The chain links TRBV9 to TRBJ2-7; 9 bases agree with TRBD1. In germline, CDR1 is SGDLS, CDR2 YYNGEE. J lost 0 bases, V lost 4 bases, and 14 bases had no gene match. CDR3 length: 18 residues. In DNA, the CDR3 is TGTGCCAGCAGCTCCGGGACAGGGCGCATTAAGTTCTCCTACGAGCAGTACTTC. This codes for CASSSGTGRIKFSYEQYF.

J is TRBJ1-6 and V is TRBV7-9; D is ambiguous. The CDR3 totals 14 residues. The V end was cut by 1 base, the J end by 9 bases, with 10 bases between. The V gene's germline CDR1 is SEHNR and CDR2 FQNEAQ (reference sequence). CDR3: CASSLGASGSPLHF. CDR3 coding DNA: TGTGCCAGCAGCTTAGGTGCGTCCGGTTCACCCCTCCACTTT.

V gene TRBV19 combines with J gene TRBJ2-7; 8 bases fit TRBD2. Trimming removed 6 bases from V and 0 bases from J; junction bases left unmatched: 10. Looked up from germline, CDR1 is LNHDA and CDR2 is SQIVND (reference sequence). The CDR3 loop spans 16 amino acids. CDR3 bases: TGTGCCAGTAGCCCCCGGGGGGGCCTGAGCTCCTACGAGCAGTACTTC. This encodes CASSPRGGLSSYEQYF.

The CDR3 nucleotides read TGCGCCAGCAGCTTGGGGCAGGTCCCTACCTCTGGAAACACCATATATTTT. This gives the protein CASSLGQVPTSGNTIYF. This chain connects TRBV5-1 to TRBJ1-3; D unclear. Per germline, CDR1 SGHRS and CDR2 YFSETQ. V lost 0 bases, J lost 0 bases, and 13 bases lay in between. The CDR3 totals 17 residues.

The V and J genes are TRBV5-6 and TRBJ1-5; weak D call: TRBD1 (6 bases). Trimming shortened V by 1 base and J by 2 bases, and 10 bases separated the two germline ends. Per the germline V gene, CDR1 is SGHDT and CDR2 is YYEEEE. There are 15 residues in the CDR3. The CDR3 DNA follows: TGTGCCAGCAGCTTGACAGGGCTAGGCAATCAGCCCCAGCATTTT. The encoded protein is CASSLTGLGNQPQHF. Combining the CDR3 with reference TRBV5-6 and TRBJ1-5 gives the whole variable domain DAGVTQSPTHLIKTRGQQVTLRCSPKSGHDTVSWYQQALGQGPQFIFQYYEEEERQRGNFPDRFSGHQFPNYSSELNVNALLLGDSALYLCASSLTGLGNQPQHFGDGTRLSIL.